These 3 T cell receptor beta chains originate from one sample sequenced in a study of regulatory T cells in long-lasting Graves disease. As to time point: newly diagnosed GD, antithyroid drugs for less than 3 months. From RNA extracted from PBMCs, the TCR library was made. Arm-PCR of CDR3 regions and iRepertoire HTBI primers were used to build TCR beta libraries. TCRdb called the multiplex PCR reads again in MiXCR, with one record for every CDR3 protein. This repertoire shows roughly 400,000 distinct CDR3 sequences, roughly 17% found once; its top ten account for approximately 22%. The same sample was also studied in work on T cells in Graves' hyperthyroidism and ophthalmopathy.

Source: peripheral blood mononuclear cells (PBMCs), taken at new diagnosis, from a patient treated with antithyroid drugs. Every receptor here comes from a woman under 30 with Graves disease.

This clonotype was found many times. The chain recombines TRBV20-1 with TRBJ1-4; D is uncertain. The CDR3 length is 15 residues. The V and J ends lost 3 bases and 8 bases respectively, with 19 bases between them. Germline CDR1 is DFQATT and CDR2 is SNEGSKA (reference sequence). The CDR3 loop is CSASVALPWEEKLFF. CDR3 sequence (DNA): TGCAGTGCTAGCGTGGCCCTCCCGTGGGAAGAAAAACTGTTTTTT.

This sequence joins TRBV7-2 and TRBJ2-7; 10 bases fit TRBD1. From germline, CDR1 is SGHTA and CDR2 FQGNSA. The trim removed 6 bases at V and 3 bases at J, leaving 11 bases unmatched. CDR3 length equals 16 residues. The CDR3 region is CASRPRTGTGDYEQYF. The CDR3 coding sequence is TGTGCCAGCAGACCCCGTACCGGGACAGGGGACTACGAGCAGTACTTC.

J is TRBJ1-5 and V is TRBV7-9, with D possibly TRBD1 on 5 matching bases. Trimming took 5 bases from V and 0 from J, leaving 11 bases between them. Germline CDR1 SEHNR, CDR2 FQNEAQ (reference sequence). This CDR3 is built from 15 residues. The CDR3 here is CASSPSGGSNQPQHF. The CDR3 region has the DNA TGTGCCAGCAGCCCTTCGGGGGGTAGCAATCAGCCCCAGCATTTT.